These 16 T cell receptor beta chains originate from one sample sequenced in a study of T cells after yellow fever vaccination. One entry per CDR3 protein, called by TCRdb with MiXCR from the 5' RACE reads. The top ten clones hold more than 0.75% of a sample with some 23,000 distinct CDR3 sequences, 3.4% of them seen once. This specimen consisted of PBMCs, either bulk or a sorted T-cell subset (CD4+, CD8+, memory, or dextramer-sorted; not recorded which), obtained about 49 days after the first yellow fever vaccination. All receptors come from a man aged 18 to 29 who received the YFV17D yellow fever vaccine.

Many counts were recorded for this clonotype. The V gene is TRBV20-1, the J gene TRBJ2-5; tentatively, D is TRBD2 (6 bases). Germline assignment: CDR1 DFQATT and CDR2 SNEGSKA (reference sequence). Trimming left V 6 bases short and J 1 base short, with 12 bases between. The CDR3 totals 13 residues. The CDR3, as DNA: TGCAGTGCCGGCTGGGACTCCCAAGAGACCCAGTACTTC. Translation gives CSAGWDSQETQYF.

This clonotype showed up many times. The V gene is TRBV7-2, the J gene TRBJ1-2; 11 positions match TRBD1. The junction had 3 bases not matched to a gene; V was cut back by 5 bases and J by 7 bases. Germline V gives CDR1 SGHTA, CDR2 FQGNSA. The CDR3 consists of 13 residues. CDR3 coding DNA: TGTGCCAGCAGCCAGGGACAGGGGGGTGGCTACACCTTC. This gives the protein CASSQGQGGGYTF.

This clonotype was detected many times. The chain links TRBV7-2 to TRBJ2-7, with D perhaps TRBD2 (6 bases). CDR3 length: 16 residues. V dropped 2 bases and J dropped 2 bases, with 16 bases sitting between them. Germline V gene data show CDR1 as SGHTA and CDR2 as FQGNSA. In DNA, the CDR3 is TGTGCCAGCAGCTTAACGAGAAGGGGACTCGCCTACGAGCAGTACGTC. Translating gives CASSLTRRGLAYEQYV.

This clonotype was counted many times. V gene TRBV18 combines with J gene TRBJ1-4; D is undetermined. Germline V gene lookup returns CDR1 KGHSH and CDR2 LQKENI. Trimming stripped 3 bases from V and 2 bases from J, with 10 bases between. CDR3 length: 15 residues. The DNA for the CDR3 is TGTGCCAGCTCACCGAATCGCGGGACTAATGAAAAACTGTTTTTT. Translation gives CASSPNRGTNEKLFF.

In its sample, this clonotype was seen many times. The genes are TRBV7-2 and TRBJ2-1; D is undetermined. Germline V gives CDR1 SGHTA, CDR2 FQGNSA. V lost 3 bases, J lost 7 bases, and 13 bases lay in between. The CDR3 length is 14 residues. The CDR3 bases are TGTGCCAGCAGCTTCCACCGGGCCTCAAATGAGCAGTTCTTC. It specifies CASSFHRASNEQFF.

The table lists this clonotype with many counts. The chain combines TRBV5-6 with TRBJ2-1, with D unclear. The CDR3 runs 12 residues. The germline V and J ends were trimmed by 2 bases and 8 bases, with 8 bases remaining between them. Germline V gene data show CDR1 as SGHDT and CDR2 as YYEEEE. CDR3 DNA sequence: TGTGCCAGCAGCTTTTCTATCGATGAGCAGTTCTTC. Protein sequence: CASSFSIDEQFF.

There are many counts of this clonotype. The chain links TRBV4-3 to TRBJ2-3; 10 bases are shared with TRBD2. The germline V gene encodes CDR1 LGHNA and CDR2 YSLEER. The CDR3 loop spans 16 amino acids. The V and J ends lost 0 bases and 4 bases, in that order; junction bases with no gene match: 4. CDR3 DNA sequence: TGCGCCAGCAGCCAAGAAACTAGCGGGGCGTCAGATACGCAGTATTTT. Residues: CASSQETSGASDTQYF.

This clonotype was seen at least ten times. This chain joins TRBV20-1 and TRBJ1-2, with TRBD1 identical over 7 bases. Germline V gives CDR1 DFQATT, CDR2 SNEGSKA (reference sequence). This CDR3 has 14 residues. V lost 1 base to trimming and J lost 4 bases; unmatched junction nucleotides: 6. DNA for the CDR3: TGCAGTGCTAGAGGGGACAGCAGCTCCTATGGCTACACCTTC. It specifies CSARGDSSSYGYTF.

This clonotype counts as medium-sized (0.01 to 0.1%). The chain recombines TRBV5-1 with TRBJ1-2; D is unresolved. V lost 0 bases to trimming and J lost 1 base, with 7 bases between them. Germline V gives CDR1 SGHRS, CDR2 YFSETQ. This CDR3 is 14 amino acids long. The CDR3 loop reads CASSLDSNNYGYTF. In nucleotides, the CDR3 is TGCGCCAGCAGCTTGGATTCCAATAACTATGGCTACACCTTC. The whole variable domain, filled in from reference TRBV5-1 and TRBJ1-2, reads KAGVTQTPRYLIKTRGQQVTLSCSPISGHRSVSWYQQTPGQGLQFLFEYFSETQRNKGNFPGRFSGRQFSNSRSEMNVSTLELGDSALYLCASSLDSNNYGYTFGSGTRLTVV.

This clonotype was seen repeatedly, ten times or more. The chain has TRBV9 and TRBJ1-2, with D unclear. Deletions cut 4 bases from V and 8 bases from J, with 18 bases between. This CDR3 has 14 residues. Looked up from germline, CDR1 is SGDLS and CDR2 is YYNGEE. The chain's CDR3 is CASSPTGEPGGYTF. For the CDR3, the DNA is TGTGCCAGCAGCCCGACTGGGGAGCCGGGAGGCTACACCTTC.

By share, this clonotype ranks as medium-sized. At one of its ends the junction is not consistent with the germline gene, which may arise from a read error. This sequence joins TRBV12-3 or TRBV12-4 and TRBJ2-1, with 11 nucleotides matching TRBD2. The CDR3 sequence is 11 residues long. In nucleotides, the CDR3 is TGTGCCAGCAGACGTAGCGGGGGGGTTGAATTC. This encodes CASRRSGGVEF.

This clonotype was seen ten or more times. The J gene is TRBJ2-7, the V gene TRBV7-2; the D gene could be TRBD1 or TRBD2 (5 bases each). The CDR3 totals 12 residues. The V end lost 5 bases, the J end lost 7 bases, and 12 bases lay between the germline ends. The V gene's germline CDR1 is SGHTA and CDR2 FQGNSA. The chain's CDR3 is CASSRDRREQYF. DNA of the CDR3: TGTGCCAGCAGCCGGGACCGACGAGAGCAGTACTTC.

This clonotype was observed many times. This rearrangement joins TRBV20-1 to TRBJ2-5; D is tentatively TRBD1 or TRBD2 (5 bases each). CDR1 is DFQATT, CDR2 SNEGSKA, per germline (reference sequence). This CDR3 region has 14 residues. V was clipped by 3 bases and J by 4 bases, with 15 bases between them. This chain's CDR3 is CSARGTFLRETQYF. The CDR3 nucleotides are TGCAGTGCTAGGGGGACCTTTTTAAGAGAGACCCAGTACTTC.

This clonotype was found many times. The chain recombines TRBV5-4 with TRBJ2-1; D uncertain. V was shortened by 1 base and J by 4 bases, with 9 bases between the two germline ends. There are 14 residues in the CDR3. Germline lookup yields CDR1 SGHNT and CDR2 YYREEE (reference sequence). The CDR3, as DNA: TGTGCCAGCAGCTTGTGGTCGCATTACAATGAGCAGTTCTTC. Translating gives CASSLWSHYNEQFF.

This clonotype was detected ten times or more. The chain is built from TRBV4-3 and TRBJ2-6, with 8 bases aligning to TRBD1. With V trimmed by 4 bases and J by 2 bases, 4 bases remained unmatched. The CDR3 consists of 16 residues. CDR1 and CDR2 from the germline V gene are LGHNA and YSLEER. The chain's CDR3 is CASSRRQGTGANVLTF. The CDR3 DNA follows: TGCGCCAGCAGCCGTCGACAGGGGACTGGGGCCAACGTCCTGACTTTC.

This clonotype was detected ten times or more. The chain joins TRBV6-5 to TRBJ2-5; TRBD2 aligns across 7 bases. CDR3 length equals 14 residues. V trimming: 5 bases; J trimming: 1 base; junction bases outside the gene matches: 4. Germline-derived CDR1 and CDR2 are MNHEY and SVGAGI. DNA of the CDR3: TGTGCCAGCAGTACACGCGGGAGCCAAGAGACCCAGTACTTC. It encodes CASSTRGSQETQYF.